The 18 T cell receptor beta chains reported below all come from one sample, sequenced in a study of long-term antiretroviral therapy in people with HIV. An immunoSEQ assay, version v3.0, was performed at survey level. Only in-frame clones appear in the TCRdb table, and some are missing; sequencing was by immunoSEQ multiplex PCR. Among approximately 22,000 clones, 84% were seen once, and the ten largest hold 15% to 20%. The sequencing used unsorted PBMCs, collected 0.1 years before starting antiretroviral therapy. These receptors came from a man younger than 30 with HIV.

This chain uses TRBV6-5 with TRBJ2-1; 11 bases agree with TRBD2. This CDR3 has 15 residues. CDR1 MNHEY and CDR2 SVGAGI come from the germline V gene. V lost 6 bases and J lost 4; bases outside the gene matches: 5. This CDR3 is CASSSGTSGYNEQFF. In nucleotides, the CDR3 is TGTGCCAGCAGCTCCGGGACTAGCGGATACAATGAGCAGTTCTTC.

This clone was found once. This chain connects TRBV23-1 to TRBJ2-1; D is undetermined. TRBV23-1 is known as an ORF, though its function is uncertain. The V end lost 2 bases, the J end lost 5 bases, and 16 bases lay between the germline ends. This CDR3 is 16 amino acids long. CDR3 DNA: TGCGCCAGCAGTCAACCCGCTACCACCCACCACAATGAGCAGTTCTTC. It codes for CASSQPATTHHNEQFF.

This chain connects TRBV18 to TRBJ2-3; 10 positions match TRBD1. The germline V gene has CDR1 KGHSH and CDR2 LQKENI. V lost 3 bases to trimming and J lost 3 bases; unmatched junction nucleotides: 3. This CDR3 has 15 residues. CDR3 amino acids: CASSPTGGWTDTQYF. The CDR3 DNA reads as TGTGCCAGCTCACCGACAGGGGGCTGGACAGATACGCAGTATTTT.

The chain recombines TRBV28 with TRBJ2-5; 8 positions match TRBD2. The CDR3 consists of 14 residues. Germline loops: CDR1 MDHEN, CDR2 SYDVKM. The ends lost 5 bases at V and 5 bases at J; junction bases unmatched: 7. Here the CDR3 reads CASSPSGGWETQYF. The CDR3 DNA reads TGTGCCAGCAGTCCATCGGGGGGGTGGGAGACCCAGTACTTC.

The rearrangement joins TRBV5-4 to TRBJ2-1, with 13 bases aligning to TRBD2. Germline trimming cut 4 bases from V and 3 bases from J; bases unmatched to any gene: 10. Per the germline V gene, CDR1 is SGHNT and CDR2 is YYREEE (reference sequence). The CDR3 covers 18 residues. The DNA for the CDR3 is TGTGCCAGCAGCCCAGGACTAGCGGGGGCCGTTATCTACAATGAGCAGTTCTTC. Amino acids: CASSPGLAGAVIYNEQFF.

The genes are TRBV20-1 and TRBJ2-3; a weak D match, TRBD2 (5 bases). Germline V gene lookup returns CDR1 DFQATT and CDR2 SNEGSKA (reference sequence). V was cut by 2 bases and J by 14 bases, with 14 bases left in between. The CDR3 has 11 amino acids. The CDR3 is CSARIGSRGYF. In DNA form, the CDR3 reads TGCAGTGCTAGAATAGGGAGTCGAGGGTATTTT.

The chain employs TRBV19 and TRBJ1-2; D ambiguous. V gave up 7 bases and J gave up 8 bases, with 29 bases separating them. The CDR3 has 17 residues. The germline gives CDR1 LNHDA, CDR2 SQIVND (reference sequence). CDR3 sequence (DNA): TGTGCCAGTACTCTTCAGGTCGGAGGCTCTCGGATGGGAGGCTACACCTTC. Encoded protein: CASTLQVGGSRMGGYTF.

The chain is built from TRBV7-9 and TRBJ2-7; perhaps TRBD2 as D (6 bases). Germline V gene lookup returns CDR1 SEHNR and CDR2 FQNEAQ (reference sequence). The CDR3 spans 13 residues. V was trimmed by 8 bases and J by 7 bases, leaving 18 bases between them. The CDR3 sequence is CASRDFSGWEQYF. CDR3 DNA sequence: TGTGCCAGCCGGGACTTCTCAGGATGGGAGCAGTACTTC.

V and J are TRBV18 and TRBJ2-1; 10 bases fit TRBD2. The CDR3 length is 13 residues. Germline CDR1 is KGHSH and CDR2 is LQKENI. J gave up 9 bases and V 4 bases, and 3 bases lay outside the gene matches. The CDR3 reads CASSQSGGAEQFF. In nucleotides, the CDR3 is TGTGCCAGCTCACAGAGCGGGGGGGCTGAGCAGTTCTTC.

The chain combines TRBV18 with TRBJ1-4; TRBD1 aligns across 10 bases. The CDR3 loop spans 15 amino acids. The V segment lost 3 bases and the J segment 8 bases; nucleotides outside the gene matches: 6. Germline-derived CDR1 and CDR2 are KGHSH and LQKENI. The CDR3 is CASSPEWDRGEKLFF. CDR3 coding DNA: TGTGCCAGCTCACCCGAGTGGGACAGGGGAGAAAAACTGTTTTTT.

This rearrangement joins TRBV4-3 to TRBJ2-7; D remains unclear. The CDR3 totals 14 residues. Trimming removed 0 bases from V and 2 bases from J, with 8 bases in between. The germline V gene encodes CDR1 LGHNA and CDR2 YSLEER. The CDR3 bases are TGCGCCAGCAGCCAAGAGCGACTTGCCTACGAGCAGTACTTC. It is translated as CASSQERLAYEQYF.

Only a few counts were recorded for this clone. The genes are TRBV11-2 and TRBJ1-3; the D is unclear. CDR3 length equals 14 residues. CDR1 and CDR2 from the germline V gene are SGHAT and FQNNGV. V lost 8 bases to trimming and J lost 0 bases, with 11 bases between them. CDR3 DNA sequence: TGTGCCAGCCGTTGGGGAAACTCTGGAAACACCATATATTTT. Translated: CASRWGNSGNTIYF.

The chain joins TRBV30 to TRBJ2-2; D gene ambiguous. Germline V gene lookup returns CDR1 GTSNPN and CDR2 SVGIG (reference sequence). The CDR3 has 16 amino acids. Trimming took off 0 bases at V and 2 bases at J, with 13 bases between the two ends. CDR3 loop: CAWSVTDNPNTGELFF. For the CDR3, the DNA is TGTGCCTGGAGTGTAACCGACAATCCAAACACCGGGGAGCTGTTTTTT.

The gene calls are TRBV9 and TRBJ2-5; no clear D gene. The CDR3 spans 14 residues. With 0 bases removed from V and 1 base from J, the gap between germline ends came to 7 bases. Germline assignment: CDR1 SGDLS and CDR2 YYNGEE. The CDR3 protein is CASSVGSSQETQYF. The CDR3 region has the DNA TGTGCCAGCAGCGTAGGAAGTTCCCAAGAGACCCAGTACTTC.

CDR3 sequence reads: CASSVFGQGSYGYTF. For the CDR3, the DNA is TGTGCCAGCAGCGTATTTGGGCAGGGTAGCTATGGCTACACCTTC. This chain uses TRBV9 with TRBJ1-2, with D possibly being TRBD1 (5 bases). Germline V lookup: CDR1 SGDLS, CDR2 YYNGEE. V was pared by 1 base and J by 4 bases, with 14 bases between. The CDR3 runs to 15 residues. Full variable domain (rest looked up from reference TRBV9 and TRBJ1-2): DSGVTQTPKHLITATGQRVTLRCSPRSGDLSVYWYQQSLDQGLQFLIQYYNGEERAKGNILERFSAQQFPDLHSELNLSSLELGDSALYFCASSVFGQGSYGYTFGSGTRLTVV.

The chain is built from TRBV7-9 and TRBJ1-2; TRBD1 aligns across 9 bases. The CDR3 consists of 16 residues. Trimming cost V 4 bases and J 2 bases; bases outside gene matches: 8. Germline V gives CDR1 SEHNR, CDR2 FQNEAQ (reference sequence). CDR3 sequence reads: CASSSWDREPNYGYTF. For the CDR3, the DNA is TGTGCCAGCAGCTCCTGGGACAGGGAACCAAACTATGGCTACACCTTC.

The chain employs TRBV5-6 and TRBJ1-2; no clear D. The CDR3 is 13 amino acids. V lost 0 bases to trimming and J lost 6 bases, with 9 bases between them. Germline lookup yields CDR1 SGHDT and CDR2 YYEEEE. The CDR3 DNA is TGTGCCAGCAGCTTGGGTCGGGGTGATGGCTACACCTTC. This gives the protein CASSLGRGDGYTF.

This chain links TRBV1 with TRBJ2-1; TRBD2 reflects the table's D call only, with no check against the DNA. TRBV1 is a pseudogene segment. This CDR3 contains 20 residues. The CDR3 bases are TGCACCAGCAGCCAAGATCGGACTAGCGGGAGGGCCACGGGGTCCAATGAGCAGTTCTTC. Its translation: CTSSQDRTSGRATGSNEQFF.